A selection of T cell receptor beta chains follows, all from one sample in a study of T cells in Graves' hyperthyroidism and ophthalmopathy. TCRdb recomputed calls from the multiplex PCR reads with MiXCR, one row per CDR3 protein. The sample carries 250,000 or so distinct CDR3 sequences, about 17% recorded once. The sequenced sample consisted of blood. Receptors were obtained from a woman under 30 with Graves' ophthalmopathy. CDR3s include the opening cysteine and the closing phenylalanine or tryptophan. A D gene is named only where the DNA matches it firmly.

v_call: TRBV28; d_call: TRBD1; cdr3_aa: CASSFDRVVGEQYF
v_call: TRBV5-1; d_call: TRBD1; cdr3_aa: CASSYGTGRDGALHF
v_call: TRBV28; d_call: NA; cdr3_aa: CASSLDGVGRGYTF
v_call: TRBV20-1; d_call: NA; cdr3_aa: CTPGPDGYTF
v_call: TRBV7-6; d_call: NA; cdr3_aa: CASSLRVGPMNTEAFF
v_call: TRBV20-1; d_call: NA; cdr3_aa: CSAREQTRDRTVSNQPQHF
v_call: TRBV5-1; d_call: NA; cdr3_aa: CASSLAAGPKNIQYF
v_call: TRBV30; d_call: NA; cdr3_aa: CAWSEASGGLQEAFF
v_call: TRBV7-9; d_call: TRBD1; cdr3_aa: CASSLGTAQTYEQYF
v_call: TRBV5-6; d_call: NA; cdr3_aa: CASSLWGDEQFF
v_call: TRBV2; d_call: NA; cdr3_aa: CASSRWTAAKETQYF
v_call: TRBV20-1; d_call: NA; cdr3_aa: CSARPQGMGETQYF
v_call: TRBV9; d_call: TRBD2; cdr3_aa: CASSGTSRYTGELFF
v_call: TRBV13; d_call: NA; cdr3_aa: CASSLRGREETQYF
v_call: TRBV6-1; d_call: NA; cdr3_aa: CASSVSRFGDTQYF
v_call: TRBV10-3; d_call: NA; cdr3_aa: CAIKAGDSEAFF
v_call: TRBV25-1; d_call: NA; cdr3_aa: CASSVPEGGRVATQYF
v_call: TRBV12-3/TRBV12-4; d_call: TRBD2; cdr3_aa: CASKLGLAGGPQYF
v_call: TRBV29-1; d_call: NA; cdr3_aa: CSVKVTPNTEAFF
v_call: TRBV14; d_call: NA; cdr3_aa: CASSQVGEIYF
v_call: TRBV28; d_call: TRBD2; cdr3_aa: CASSTLAGTGYEQYF
v_call: TRBV5-4; d_call: NA; cdr3_aa: CASSLAQAKNIQYF
v_call: TRBV27; d_call: TRBD2; cdr3_aa: CASSFLAGGPDEQYF
v_call: TRBV6-2/TRBV6-3; d_call: NA; cdr3_aa: CASSGRGEESLKDTEAFF
v_call: TRBV4-1; d_call: NA; cdr3_aa: CASLTEKETQYF
v_call: TRBV12-3/TRBV12-4; d_call: NA; cdr3_aa: CASSPIKGGTETQYF
v_call: TRBV5-8; d_call: NA; cdr3_aa: CASSLVISRAGELFF
v_call: TRBV2; d_call: NA; cdr3_aa: CASSRQVSGANVLTF